In this sample, the clone carrying this T cell receptor beta chain turned up many times. What it binds is not known. The entry originates in a study of T cells in Graves' hyperthyroidism and ophthalmopathy. Whole-study results and caveats: Clonotypes that were expanded in thyroid above 0.001 mostly appeared in blood too.

Trimming cost V 7 bases and J 5 bases; bases outside gene matches: 13. Germline loops: CDR1 SNHLY, CDR2 FYNNEI. The CDR3 runs 15 residues. RNA transcripts yielded amplified TCR beta CDR3 regions. TCR CDR3 regions were first amplified by RT-PCR with HTBI primers. Each CDR3 protein gets one entry after TCRdb re-called the multiplex PCR reads with MiXCR. The sample gives 250,000 to 400,000 distinct CDR3 sequences, roughly 15% of which show up once; 34% is in the top ten. Sample: blood. The chain has TRBV2 and TRBJ2-7; 8 nucleotides match TRBD1. This sequence was found in a woman aged 40 to 50 with Graves' ophthalmopathy. The CDR3 sequence: CASNGQGQGFNEQYF. Written as DNA, the CDR3 is TGTGCCAGCAACGGTCAAGGACAGGGTTTCAACGAGCAGTACTTC.